This TCR beta chain is drawn from a study of sequential checkpoint blockade in melanoma. As for the study in general: First-line arms were nivolumab then ipilimumab, or the reverse, randomized 1:1. After both sequences, patients received maintenance nivolumab.

In germline, CDR1 is LNHDA, CDR2 SQIVND (reference sequence). V lost 0 bases, J lost 6 bases, and 12 bases lay in between. CDR3 length: 15 residues. This clone was seen a few times. Sequencing was performed with immunoSEQ multiplex PCR; in TCRdb, only in-frame clones are kept and a portion is missing. The profile shows under 50,000 clones, approximately 91% of them singletons. The treatment was: randomized to nivolumab then ipilimumab (arm A) or the reverse (arm B). None of the patients previously received DNA-damaging chemotherapy. PBMC sorting kept live CD3+CD8+ cells without CD19 or CD56. The origin of this receptor is a human donor with melanoma. The sample consisted of CD8+ T cells sorted from blood (inferred from file names), taken from a patient given nivolumab and ipilimumab in sequence. This rearrangement joins TRBV19 to TRBJ1-5, with D possibly matching TRBD1 (5 bases). The CDR3, as DNA: TGTGCCAGTAGTATAGATCAAGGGGTGGCTCAGCCCCAGCATTTT. Protein: CASSIDQGVAQPQHF.